This TCR beta chain came from a study of blood T cell repertoires in COVID-19. Looking at the study overall: Sample material is recorded as cDNA or gDNA derived from T cells, B-cell-depleted T cells, or PBMCs.

Looked up from germline, CDR1 is LGHDT and CDR2 is YNNKEL (reference sequence). The CDR3 runs to 15 residues. With 1 base removed from V and 7 bases from J, the gap between germline ends came to 11 bases. The data were produced by immunoSEQ multiplex PCR, yet TCRdb's version contains in-frame clones alone and is incomplete. The sample gives a few hundred thousand clones, about 87% of which show up once; over 1.5% is in the top ten. This TCR came from a man in his 70s with acute or convalescent COVID-19. Sequencing was performed on peripheral blood. The chain uses TRBV3-1 (or the pseudogene TRBV3-2) and TRBJ1-6; unclear D gene. CDR3 protein: CASSQVWPPNSPLHF. The CDR3 DNA is TGTGCCAGCAGCCAAGTCTGGCCTCCGAATTCACCCCTCCACTTT.